These T cell receptor beta chains were read from a single sample in a study of chemoradiotherapy in HPV16-positive cancers. Libraries were prepared by immunoSEQ multiplex PCR; TCRdb keeps only in-frame clonotypes and omits some of them. The data show about 31,000 clones, roughly 80% seen once. Sequenced material: blood, taken from a patient who underwent chemoradiotherapy. All receptors derive from a human donor with HPV-associated anogenital cancer. The CDR3 runs from the conserved cysteine through the conserved F or W. The order of the fields is clone size, V gene, J gene, D gene, CDR3 DNA, CDR3 protein. The D gene is left open where the match is weak. Size is stated for part of the rows, as once, few or many counts, or as a class when the clone is expanded.

.	TRBV7-9	TRBJ1-6	.	TGTGCCAGCAGCTTAGAAGGGTTCGAACCCCTCCACTTT	CASSLEGFEPLHF
.	TRBV10-1	TRBJ1-1	TRBD1	TGCGCCAGCAGTGGAGGACAGGGCCGTGATCCCCAAGCTTTCTTT	CASSGGQGRDPQAFF
.	TRBV7-8	TRBJ1-1	TRBD1	TGTGCCAGCAGCTTACCCGGACAGGGCTACATGAACACTGAAGCTTTCTTT	CASSLPGQGYMNTEAFF
.	TRBV5-4	TRBJ1-2	.	TGTGCCAGCAGCCCTGGCGGGGCTAGAAACTATGGCTACACCTTC	CASSPGGARNYGYTF
.	TRBV14	TRBJ2-3	TRBD1	TGTGCCAGCAGCCAAAGGACAGGCGGATGGGGCACAGATACGCAGTATTTT	CASSQRTGGWGTDTQYF
.	TRBV6-5	TRBJ2-1	.	TGTGCCAGCAGTGACTCGGACAGCAATGAGCAGTTCTTC	CASSDSDSNEQFF
.	TRBV18	TRBJ1-3	TRBD1	TGTGCCAGCTCACCTAGGACAGGCTACTCTGGAAACACCATATATTTT	CASSPRTGYSGNTIYF
.	TRBV25-1	TRBJ1-4	TRBD1	TGTGCCAGCAGTACCGGGACAGTTAATGAAAAACTGTTTTTT	CASSTGTVNEKLFF
.	TRBV5-4	TRBJ2-2	.	TGTGCCAGCAGACCGAGCCACATTGGCGGGGAGCTGTTTTTT	CASRPSHIGGELFF
.	TRBV7-8	TRBJ2-3	.	TGTGCCAGCAGCTTATGGCGGGCCTGGGCGGCGGGTACAGATACGCAGTATTTT	CASSLWRAWAAGTDTQYF
.	TRBV28	TRBJ2-7	.	TGTGCCAGCAGTAGCTTGTACGAGCAGTACTTC	CASSSLYEQYF
.	TRBV29-1	TRBJ1-1	.	TGCAGCGTTGAACAACGGCAGGGGTTCGGGAACACTGAAGCTTTCTTT	CSVEQRQGFGNTEAFF
.	TRBV7-3	TRBJ2-2	.	TGTGCCAGCAGCTTAACGATCGGGGCTAGGACCGGGGAGCTGTTTTTT	CASSLTIGARTGELFF
.	TRBV5-1	TRBJ2-2	.	TGCGCCAGCAGCCAGACACGGATTAACACCGGGGAGCTGTTTTTT	CASSQTRINTGELFF
.	TRBV18	TRBJ1-1	.	TGTGCCAGCTCACCTACCAGAGCGGACACTGAAGCTTTCTTT	CASSPTRADTEAFF
.	TRBV7-2	TRBJ1-6	.	TGTGCCAGCAGCTTCCGCAGTAGTAATTCACCCCTCCACTTT	CASSFRSSNSPLHF
.	TRBV29-1	TRBJ2-7	TRBD1	TGCAGCGCTCGGACAGGGAACTACGAGCAGTACTTC	CSARTGNYEQYF
.	TRBV7-2	TRBJ2-1	TRBD1	TGTGCCAGCAGCTTAGTAGGGGGCGGCTACAATGAGCAGTTCTTC	CASSLVGGGYNEQFF
.	TRBV6-5	TRBJ1-1	.	TGTGCCAGCAGTTACTCGATAGTCGAGGGCGATACTGAAGCTTTCTTT	CASSYSIVEGDTEAFF
.	TRBV10-1	TRBJ2-4	.	TGCGCCAGCAGTGAGGCCAGGGAGGTGGCCAAAAACATTCAGTACTTC	CASSEAREVAKNIQYF
.	TRBV11-3	TRBJ1-1	.	TGTGCCAGCAGCGTTGGAGGTGTCGTCACTGAAGCTTTCTTT	CASSVGGVVTEAFF
.	TRBV2	TRBJ1-2	.	TGTGCCAGCAGTGATAGTAACGTCTTCTATGGCTACACCTTC	CASSDSNVFYGYTF
.	TRBV19	TRBJ1-1	.	TGTGCCAGTAGTATTTTACAGGCCGAATCTTCTGAAGCTTTCTTT	CASSILQAESSEAFF
.	TRBV7-8	TRBJ2-1	TRBD1	TGTGCCAGCAGCCGACGGCAGGGGGCGGGTATAGATGAGCAGTTCTTC	CASSRRQGAGIDEQFF
.	TRBV19	TRBJ2-2	TRBD1	TGTGCCAGTGCACGGGACAGGTCGAACACCGGGGAGCTGTTTTTT	CASARDRSNTGELFF
once	TRBV19	TRBJ1-2	TRBD1	TGTGCCAGCCAAGATGAGAGACAGGGTAGAGGCTACACCTTC	CASQDERQGRGYTF
.	TRBV11-2	TRBJ1-1	TRBD1	TGTGCCAGCAGCTTAGGGACAGGGAACACTGAAGCTTTCTTT	CASSLGTGNTEAFF
.	TRBV25-1	TRBJ1-1	.	TGTGCCAGCGCGCGGGCGGGGACGGAGACTGAAGCTTTCTTT	CASARAGTETEAFF
.	TRBV30	TRBJ1-4	TRBD1	TGTGCCTGGAGCAAACAGGGGGCGGGGTATAAGCTGTTTTTT	CAWSKQGAGYKLFF
.	TRBV11-1	TRBJ2-1	.	TGTGCCAGCAGCTCAATTTACAATGAGCAGTTCTTC	CASSSIYNEQFF
.	TRBV27	TRBJ1-1	.	TGTGCCAGCAGTTTATCGTACGGGGCCGGAGAAGCTTTCTTT	CASSLSYGAGEAFF
few	TRBV2	TRBJ1-6	.	TGTGCCAGCATAGGGCCGGTAAATAATTCACCCCTCCACTTT	CASIGPVNNSPLHF
.	TRBV5-4	TRBJ2-5	.	TGTGCCAGCAGTACAGAAGGGATACGGGAGACCCAGTACTTC	CASSTEGIRETQYF